The 11 T cell receptor beta chains in this list originate from one sample, sequenced in a study of cytomegalovirus exposure and HLA in healthy donors. The PCR employed 60 Vbeta primers together with 13 Jbeta primers. TCRdb keeps only in-frame clones here, not all; method: immunoSEQ multiplex PCR. The data contain approximately 190,000 clones, just under 70% of them singletons. The source material was PBMCs. All receptors derive from a middle-aged man in good health and CMV-seropositive.

The chain recombines TRBV5-1 with TRBJ2-3; D perhaps matches TRBD2 (8 bases). CDR3 length: 17 amino acids. CDR1 and CDR2 (germline): SGHRS, YFSETQ. Trimming removed 5 bases from V and 3 bases from J, with 22 bases in between. The CDR3 protein is CASRSFGGAGGTDTQYF. The CDR3 nucleotides are TGCGCCAGCAGGAGCTTCGGGGGGGCAGGGGGAACAGATACGCAGTATTTT. The full variable domain, its missing parts supplied by reference TRBV5-1 and TRBJ2-3, is KAGVTQTPRYLIKTRGQQVTLSCSPISGHRSVSWYQQTPGQGLQFLFEYFSETQRNKGNFPGRFSGRQFSNSRSEMNVSTLELGDSALYLCASRSFGGAGGTDTQYFGPGTRLTVL.

The rearrangement links TRBV11-2 to TRBJ2-6; 7 positions agree with TRBD2. This CDR3 has 17 amino acids. V was pared by 8 bases and J by 1 base, with 11 bases of the junction left unmatched. CDR1 SGHAT and CDR2 FQNNGV come from the germline V gene. The CDR3 is CASSLGGKWSGANVLTF. CDR3 nucleotides: TGTGCCAGCTCCCTCGGGGGGAAATGGTCTGGGGCCAACGTCCTGACTTTC. The full variable domain, in which reference TRBV11-2 and TRBJ2-6 provide the parts outside the CDR3, is EAGVAQSPRYKIIEKRQSVAFWCNPISGHATLYWYQQILGQGPKLLIQFQNNGVVDDSQLPKDRFSAERLKGVDSTLKIQPAKLEDSAVYLCASSLGGKWSGANVLTFGAGSRLTVL.

The rearrangement links TRBV2 to TRBJ2-2; D might be TRBD2 (6 bases). V gave up 0 bases and J gave up 8 bases, with 19 bases separating them. The CDR3 is 17 residues long. CDR1 and CDR2 from the germline V gene are SNHLY and FYNNEI. CDR3 bases: TGTGCCAGCAGTGAAGCGGCTAGCGCCCTACTAAGGGGGGAGCTGTTTTTT. It specifies CASSEAASALLRGELFF.

The chain joins TRBV10-3 to TRBJ2-5, with 8 nucleotides matching TRBD1. CDR1 is ENHRY and CDR2 is SYGVKD in the germline V gene. The V gene end was trimmed by 3 bases and the J gene end by 4 bases; junction bases not matched to a gene: 4. The CDR3 is 14 residues long. CDR3 in DNA: TGTGCCATCAGTGATAGGACAGGGAGAGAGACCCAGTACTTC. This encodes CAISDRTGRETQYF.

This sequence joins TRBV6-1 and TRBJ2-7; D is perhaps TRBD1 (6 bases). This CDR3 has 15 amino acids. The germline V gene encodes CDR1 MNHNS and CDR2 SASEGT. The germline V and J ends were trimmed by 1 base and 3 bases, with 13 bases remaining between them. CDR3 residues: CASSEGTGQSYEQYF. CDR3 nucleotide sequence: TGTGCCAGCAGTGAAGGCACAGGGCAAAGCTACGAGCAGTACTTC.

The chain is built from TRBV25-1 and TRBJ2-5; D remains ambiguous. The CDR3 has 13 amino acids. The V end was cut by 1 base, the J end by 4 bases, with 7 bases between. Germline assignment: CDR1 MGHDK and CDR2 SYGVNS. This chain's CDR3 is CASSEFEVETQYF. The CDR3 DNA is TGTGCCAGCAGTGAATTTGAGGTAGAGACCCAGTACTTC.

The chain has TRBV7-9 and TRBJ2-3, with D unclear. Germline CDR1 SEHNR, CDR2 FQNEAQ (reference sequence). This CDR3 is built from 11 residues. The ends were cut back, 5 bases at V and 6 bases at J, with 6 bases in the middle. This CDR3 reads CASSPRDTQYF. The CDR3 DNA is TGTGCCAGCAGCCCTAGGGATACGCAGTATTTT.

V usage is TRBV12-5 and J usage is TRBJ2-3, with D possibly TRBD1 on 6 matching bases. The length of the CDR3 is 16 residues. Trimming stripped 0 bases from V and 5 bases from J, with 15 bases between. The germline CDR1 and CDR2 sequences are LGHNT and FRNRAP. The CDR3 sequence: CASGLVGQGKVDTQYF. The CDR3 coding sequence is TGTGCTAGTGGTTTGGTAGGGCAGGGGAAGGTAGATACGCAGTATTTT.

Here the CDR3 reads CASGTTPYEQYF. CDR3 in DNA: TGCGCCAGTGGGACAACTCCCTACGAGCAGTACTTC. The chain recombines TRBV5-1 with TRBJ2-7, with D possibly TRBD1 on 6 matching bases. The CDR3 runs to 12 residues. Germline lookup yields CDR1 SGHRS and CDR2 YFSETQ. The V gene lost 8 bases and the J gene lost 2 bases, with 11 bases spanning the gap.

The V call is TRBV5-8, the J call TRBJ1-5, with 8 bases that match TRBD1. CDR1 and CDR2 (germline): SGHTS, YDEGEE. Trimming removed 3 bases from V and 5 bases from J; junction bases left unmatched: 4. The CDR3 is made up of 14 amino acids. The CDR3 region has the DNA TGTGCCAGCAGCTGGGGACAGGAGGATCAGCCCCAGCATTTT. It codes for CASSWGQEDQPQHF.

This chain connects TRBV6-5 to TRBJ1-1; D call uncertain. CDR1 and CDR2 from the germline V gene are MNHEY and SVGAGI. V was trimmed by 6 bases and J by 5 bases, leaving 16 bases between them. The length of the CDR3 is 14 residues. The CDR3 DNA is TGTGCCAGCAGCCCGCCAGGAGGAAGGACTGAAGCTTTCTTT. Amino acids: CASSPPGGRTEAFF.